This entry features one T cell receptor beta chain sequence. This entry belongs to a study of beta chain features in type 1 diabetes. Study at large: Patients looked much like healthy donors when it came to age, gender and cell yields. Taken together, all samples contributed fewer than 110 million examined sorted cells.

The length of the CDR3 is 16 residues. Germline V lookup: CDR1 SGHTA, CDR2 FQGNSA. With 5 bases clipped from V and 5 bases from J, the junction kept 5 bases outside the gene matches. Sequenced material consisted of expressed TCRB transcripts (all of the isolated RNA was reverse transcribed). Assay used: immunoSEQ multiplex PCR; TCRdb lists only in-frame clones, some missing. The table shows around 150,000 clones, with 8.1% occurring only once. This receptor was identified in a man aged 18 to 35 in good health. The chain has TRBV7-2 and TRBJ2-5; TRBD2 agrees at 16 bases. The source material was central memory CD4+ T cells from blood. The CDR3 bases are TGTGCCAGCAGCGGAATGGGACTAGCGGGAGGGGAGACCCAGTACTTC. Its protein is CASSGMGLAGGETQYF.